This T cell receptor (beta chain) was identified in a study of blood T cell repertoires in COVID-19. About the research overall: PBMCs, B-cell-depleted T cells, or T cells provided the cDNA or gDNA that made up the material.

Assay: immunoSEQ multiplex PCR; the TCRdb copy retains only in-frame clones and omits some. The profile shows more than 250,000 clones, around 78% of them singletons. With V trimmed by 6 bases and J by 0 bases, 5 bases remained unmatched. Germline V CDR1 and CDR2: LGHDT, YNNKEL (reference sequence). The CDR3 consists of 15 residues. This clone occurred a few times. What was sequenced was peripheral blood. The chain recombines TRBV3-1 (or the pseudogene TRBV3-2) with TRBJ2-7; 10 positions agree with TRBD2. This TCR was sampled from a man aged 55 to 70 who had recovered from COVID-19. The CDR3 nucleotides are TGTGCCAGCAGTGTGGCTAGCGGGAGCTCCTACGAGCAGTACTTC. It codes for CASSVASGSSYEQYF.